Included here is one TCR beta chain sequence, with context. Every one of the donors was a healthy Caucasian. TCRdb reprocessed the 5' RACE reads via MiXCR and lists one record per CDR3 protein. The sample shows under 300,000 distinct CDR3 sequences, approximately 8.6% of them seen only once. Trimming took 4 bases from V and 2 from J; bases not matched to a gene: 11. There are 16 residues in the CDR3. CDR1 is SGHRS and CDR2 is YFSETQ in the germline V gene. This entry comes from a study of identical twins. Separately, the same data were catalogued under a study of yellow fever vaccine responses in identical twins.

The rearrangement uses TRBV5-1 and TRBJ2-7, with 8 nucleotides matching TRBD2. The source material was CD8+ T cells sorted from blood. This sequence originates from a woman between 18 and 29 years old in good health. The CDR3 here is CASSPNPGRAAYEQYF. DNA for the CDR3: TGCGCCAGCAGCCCTAACCCCGGGAGGGCGGCCTACGAGCAGTACTTC.